This record concerns one T cell receptor beta chain sequence. At the DNA level, this CDR3 is encoded by other sequences in the same sample as well. Source study methods: Using reference gene primer amplification, nucleated cell counts were estimated. TCRdb's copy holds only in-frame clones and misses some; the assay was immunoSEQ multiplex PCR. The V and J calls and the clone size are those of that table, but D and trimming were determined from the DNA. Counted here are over 300,000 clones, nearly 90% occurring once; the ten biggest clones make up 6% to 7.5%. Germline V gene sequence: CDR1 SGDLS, CDR2 YYNGEE. The CDR3 is 14 residues long. The V end lost 0 bases, the J end lost 5 bases, and 11 bases lay between the germline ends. The data stem from a study of blood T cell repertoires in COVID-19. On the study more broadly: Sources were T cells, B-cell-depleted T cells, or PBMCs; the material itself was cDNA or gDNA.

This receptor was obtained from a man younger than 35 with active or convalescent COVID-19. The sample was peripheral blood. The chain recombines TRBV9 with TRBJ2-5, with D maybe TRBD1 (6 bases). CDR3 protein: CASSVGQAGETQYF. The DNA of the CDR3 is TGTGCCAGCAGCGTAGGACAGGCCGGGGAGACCCAGTACTTC.